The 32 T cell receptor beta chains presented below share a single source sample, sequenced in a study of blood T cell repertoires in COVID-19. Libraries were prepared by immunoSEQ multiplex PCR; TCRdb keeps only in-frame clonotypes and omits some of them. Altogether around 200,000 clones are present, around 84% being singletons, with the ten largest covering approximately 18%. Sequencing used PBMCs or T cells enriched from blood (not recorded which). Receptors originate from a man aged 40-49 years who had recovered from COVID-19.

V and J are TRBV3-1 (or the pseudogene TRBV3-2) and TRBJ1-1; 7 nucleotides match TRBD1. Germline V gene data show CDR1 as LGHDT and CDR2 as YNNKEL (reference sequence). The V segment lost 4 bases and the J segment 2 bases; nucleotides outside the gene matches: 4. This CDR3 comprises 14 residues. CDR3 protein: CASSLGQPNTEAFF. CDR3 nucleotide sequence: TGTGCCAGCAGCCTGGGACAGCCTAACACTGAAGCTTTCTTT.

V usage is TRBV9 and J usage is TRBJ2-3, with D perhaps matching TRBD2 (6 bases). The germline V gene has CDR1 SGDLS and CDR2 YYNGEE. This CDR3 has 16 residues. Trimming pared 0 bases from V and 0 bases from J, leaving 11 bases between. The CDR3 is CASSVEGGMSTDTQYF. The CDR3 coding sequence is TGTGCCAGCAGCGTAGAGGGCGGGATGAGCACAGATACGCAGTATTTT. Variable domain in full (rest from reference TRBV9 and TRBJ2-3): DSGVTQTPKHLITATGQRVTLRCSPRSGDLSVYWYQQSLDQGLQFLIQYYNGEERAKGNILERFSAQQFPDLHSELNLSSLELGDSALYFCASSVEGGMSTDTQYFGPGTRLTVL.

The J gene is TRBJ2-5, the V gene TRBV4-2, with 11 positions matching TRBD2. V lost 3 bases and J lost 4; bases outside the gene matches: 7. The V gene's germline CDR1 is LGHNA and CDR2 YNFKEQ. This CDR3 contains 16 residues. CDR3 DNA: TGTGCCAGCAGCCAGGTGCTAGCGGGAGGATTAGAGACCCAGTACTTC. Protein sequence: CASSQVLAGGLETQYF.

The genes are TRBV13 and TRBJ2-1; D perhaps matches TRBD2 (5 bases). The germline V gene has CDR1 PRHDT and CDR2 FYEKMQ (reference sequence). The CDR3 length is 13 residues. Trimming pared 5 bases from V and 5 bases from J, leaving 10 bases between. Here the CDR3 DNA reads TGTGCCAGCAGCGAGCGGAGTAACAATGAGCAGTTCTTC. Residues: CASSERSNNEQFF.

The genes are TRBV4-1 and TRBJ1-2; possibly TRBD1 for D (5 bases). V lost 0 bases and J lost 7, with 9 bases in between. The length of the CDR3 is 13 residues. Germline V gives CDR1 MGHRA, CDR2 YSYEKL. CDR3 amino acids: CASSQDRAVGYTF. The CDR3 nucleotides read TGCGCCAGCAGCCAAGACAGGGCCGTTGGCTACACCTTC.

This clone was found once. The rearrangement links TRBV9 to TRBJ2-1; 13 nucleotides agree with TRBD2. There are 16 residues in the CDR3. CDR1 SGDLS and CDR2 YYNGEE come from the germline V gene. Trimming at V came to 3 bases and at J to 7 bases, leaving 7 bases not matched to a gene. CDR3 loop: CASSARTSGRLNEQFF. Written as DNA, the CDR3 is TGTGCCAGCAGCGCCCGGACTAGCGGGAGACTGAATGAGCAGTTCTTC.

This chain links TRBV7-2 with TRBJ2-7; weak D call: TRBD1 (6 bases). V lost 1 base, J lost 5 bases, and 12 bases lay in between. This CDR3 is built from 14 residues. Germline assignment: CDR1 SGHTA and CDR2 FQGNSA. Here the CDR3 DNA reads TGTGCCAGCAGCTTAGTGGTGGGGGCTAACGAGCAGTACTTC. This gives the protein CASSLVVGANEQYF.

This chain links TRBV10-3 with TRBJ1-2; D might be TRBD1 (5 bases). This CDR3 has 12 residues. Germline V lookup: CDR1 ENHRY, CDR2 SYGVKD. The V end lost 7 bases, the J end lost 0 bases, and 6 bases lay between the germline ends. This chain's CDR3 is CAIKGTNYGYTF. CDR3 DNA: TGTGCCATCAAGGGGACTAACTATGGCTACACCTTC.

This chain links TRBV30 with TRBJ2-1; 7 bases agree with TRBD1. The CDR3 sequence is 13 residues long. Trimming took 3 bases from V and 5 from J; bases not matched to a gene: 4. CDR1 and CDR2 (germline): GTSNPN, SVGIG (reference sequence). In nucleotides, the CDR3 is TGTGCCTGGAGCCGGGACAGTCACAATGAGCAGTTCTTC. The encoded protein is CAWSRDSHNEQFF.

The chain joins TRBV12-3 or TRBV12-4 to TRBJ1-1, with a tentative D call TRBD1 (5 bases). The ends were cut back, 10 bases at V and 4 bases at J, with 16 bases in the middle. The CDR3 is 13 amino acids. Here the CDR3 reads CATRGSRATEAFF. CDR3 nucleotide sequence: TGTGCCACCCGGGGGTCCAGGGCCACTGAAGCTTTCTTT.

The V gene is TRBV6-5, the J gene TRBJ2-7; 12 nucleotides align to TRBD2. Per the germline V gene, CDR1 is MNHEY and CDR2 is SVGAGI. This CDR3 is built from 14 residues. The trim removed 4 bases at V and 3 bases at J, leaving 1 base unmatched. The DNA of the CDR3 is TGTGCCAGCAGTTCGGGACTAGCGGGCTACGAGCAGTACTTC. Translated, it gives CASSSGLAGYEQYF.

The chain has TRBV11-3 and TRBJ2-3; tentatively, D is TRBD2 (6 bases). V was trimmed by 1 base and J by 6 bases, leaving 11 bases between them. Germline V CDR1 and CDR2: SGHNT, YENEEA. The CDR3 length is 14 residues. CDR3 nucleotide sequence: TGTGCCAGCAGCTTAGCGGGAGTGCACGATACGCAGTATTTT. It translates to CASSLAGVHDTQYF.

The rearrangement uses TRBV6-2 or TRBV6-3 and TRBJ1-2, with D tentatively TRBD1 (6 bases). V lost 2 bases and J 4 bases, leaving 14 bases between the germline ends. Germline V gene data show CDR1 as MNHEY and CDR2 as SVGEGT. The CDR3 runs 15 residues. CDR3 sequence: CASSYGRGASYGYTF. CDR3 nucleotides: TGTGCCAGCAGTTACGGACGGGGGGCTTCCTATGGCTACACCTTC.

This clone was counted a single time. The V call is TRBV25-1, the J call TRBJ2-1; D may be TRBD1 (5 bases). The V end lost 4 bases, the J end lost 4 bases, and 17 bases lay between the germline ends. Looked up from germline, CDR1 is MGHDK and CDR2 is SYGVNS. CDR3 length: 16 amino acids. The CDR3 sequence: CASSGSTGLLYNEQFF. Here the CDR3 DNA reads TGTGCCAGCAGTGGCAGTACAGGATTACTTTACAATGAGCAGTTCTTC. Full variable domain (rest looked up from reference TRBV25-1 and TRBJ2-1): EADIYQTPRYLVIGTGKKITLECSQTMGHDKMYWYQQDPGMELHLIHYSYGVNSTEKGDLSSESTVSRIRTEHFPLTLESARPSHTSQYLCASSGSTGLLYNEQFFGPGTRLTVL.

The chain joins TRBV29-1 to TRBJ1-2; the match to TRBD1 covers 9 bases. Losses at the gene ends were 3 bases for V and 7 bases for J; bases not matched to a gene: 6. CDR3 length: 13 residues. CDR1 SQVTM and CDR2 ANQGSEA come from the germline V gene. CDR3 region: CSVDRTGDFGYTF. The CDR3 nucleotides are TGCAGCGTTGATAGGACAGGGGACTTTGGCTACACCTTC.

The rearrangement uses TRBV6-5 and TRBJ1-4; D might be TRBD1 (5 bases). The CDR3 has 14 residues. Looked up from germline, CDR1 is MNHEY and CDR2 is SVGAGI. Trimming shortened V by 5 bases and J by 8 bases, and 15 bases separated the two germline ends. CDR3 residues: CASSPGHSGEKLFF. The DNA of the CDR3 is TGTGCCAGCAGTCCAGGACACTCCGGGGAAAAACTGTTTTTT.

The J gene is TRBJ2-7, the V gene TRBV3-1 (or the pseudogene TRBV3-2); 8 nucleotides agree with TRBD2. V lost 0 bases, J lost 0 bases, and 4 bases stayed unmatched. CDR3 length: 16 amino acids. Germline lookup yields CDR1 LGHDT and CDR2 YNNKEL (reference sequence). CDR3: CASSQEPGTSSYEQYF. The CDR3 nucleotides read TGTGCCAGCAGCCAAGAACCCGGGACTAGCTCCTACGAGCAGTACTTC.

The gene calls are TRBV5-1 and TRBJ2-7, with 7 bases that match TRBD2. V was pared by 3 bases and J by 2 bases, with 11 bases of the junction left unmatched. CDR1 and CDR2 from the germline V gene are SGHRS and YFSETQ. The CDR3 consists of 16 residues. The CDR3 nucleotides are TGCGCCAGCAGCTGGGGGTGGGAGGGCCGAACCTACGAGCAGTACTTC. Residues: CASSWGWEGRTYEQYF.

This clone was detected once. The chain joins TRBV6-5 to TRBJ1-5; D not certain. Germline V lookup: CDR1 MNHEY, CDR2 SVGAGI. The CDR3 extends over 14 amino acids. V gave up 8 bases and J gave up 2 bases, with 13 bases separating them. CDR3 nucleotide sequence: TGTGCCAGCCTTCTCCTCACGGGCAATCAGCCCCAGCATTTT. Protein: CASLLLTGNQPQHF.

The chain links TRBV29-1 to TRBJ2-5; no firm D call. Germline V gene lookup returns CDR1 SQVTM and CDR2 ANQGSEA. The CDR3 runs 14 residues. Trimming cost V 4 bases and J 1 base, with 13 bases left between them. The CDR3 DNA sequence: TGCAGCGTTGTGGCGGTCCAAACCCAAGAGACCCAGTACTTC. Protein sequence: CSVVAVQTQETQYF.

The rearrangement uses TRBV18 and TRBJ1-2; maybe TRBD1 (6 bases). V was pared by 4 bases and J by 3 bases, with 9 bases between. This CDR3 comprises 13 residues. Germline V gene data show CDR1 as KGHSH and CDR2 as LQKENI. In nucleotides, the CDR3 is TGTGCCAGCTCACGAGGGGGGGACTATGGCTACACCTTC. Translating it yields CASSRGGDYGYTF.

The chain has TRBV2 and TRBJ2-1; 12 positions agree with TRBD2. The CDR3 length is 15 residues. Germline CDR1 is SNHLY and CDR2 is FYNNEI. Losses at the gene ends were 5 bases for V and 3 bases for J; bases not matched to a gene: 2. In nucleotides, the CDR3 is TGTGCCAGCAGTCGACTAGCGGGAGTCTACAATGAGCAGTTCTTC. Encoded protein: CASSRLAGVYNEQFF. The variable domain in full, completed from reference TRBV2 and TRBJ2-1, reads EPEVTQTPSHQVTQMGQEVILRCVPISNHLYFYWYRQILGQKVEFLVSFYNNEISEKSEIFDDQFSVERPDGSNFTLKIRSTKLEDSAMYFCASSRLAGVYNEQFFGPGTRLTVL.

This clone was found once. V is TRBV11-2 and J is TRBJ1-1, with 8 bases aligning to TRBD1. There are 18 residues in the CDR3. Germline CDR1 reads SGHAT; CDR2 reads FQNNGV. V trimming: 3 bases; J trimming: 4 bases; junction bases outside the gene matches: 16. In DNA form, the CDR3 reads TGTGCCAGCAGCTTGTCGGCATTGCCAGGGGGCTTTGGCACTGAAGCTTTCTTT. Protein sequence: CASSLSALPGGFGTEAFF. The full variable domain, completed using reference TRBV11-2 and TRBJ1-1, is EAGVAQSPRYKIIEKRQSVAFWCNPISGHATLYWYQQILGQGPKLLIQFQNNGVVDDSQLPKDRFSAERLKGVDSTLKIQPAKLEDSAVYLCASSLSALPGGFGTEAFFGQGTRLTVV.

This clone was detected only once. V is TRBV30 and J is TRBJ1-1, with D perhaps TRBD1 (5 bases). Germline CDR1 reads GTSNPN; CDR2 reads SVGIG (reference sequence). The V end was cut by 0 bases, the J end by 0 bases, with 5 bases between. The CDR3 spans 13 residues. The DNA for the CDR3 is TGTGCCTGGAGTGTACAGGTGAACACTGAAGCTTTCTTT. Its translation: CAWSVQVNTEAFF.

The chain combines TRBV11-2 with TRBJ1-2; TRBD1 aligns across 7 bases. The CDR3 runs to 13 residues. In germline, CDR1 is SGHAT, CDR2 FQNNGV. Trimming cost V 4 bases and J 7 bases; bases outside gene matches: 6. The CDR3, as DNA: TGTGCCAGCAGCTCCGACAGGGCGGCTGGCTACACCTTC. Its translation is CASSSDRAAGYTF.

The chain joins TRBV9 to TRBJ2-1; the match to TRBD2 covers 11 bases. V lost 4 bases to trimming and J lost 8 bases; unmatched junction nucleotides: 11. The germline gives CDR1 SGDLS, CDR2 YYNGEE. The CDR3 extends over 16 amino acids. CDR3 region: CASSPIPGLAAHEQFF. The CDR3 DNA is TGTGCCAGCAGCCCAATTCCGGGACTAGCGGCACATGAGCAGTTCTTC.

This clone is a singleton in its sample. This chain's CDR3 is CASSEGRGRNEKLFF. DNA of the CDR3: TGTGCCAGCAGTGAAGGCAGGGGGCGCAATGAAAAACTGTTTTTT. This rearrangement joins TRBV2 to TRBJ1-4, with TRBD1 matching 8 bases. Per the germline V gene, CDR1 is SNHLY and CDR2 is FYNNEI. V gave up 1 base and J gave up 5 bases; unmatched junction bases: 3. The CDR3 consists of 15 residues.

This CDR3 is CASSIEKGVGNTGELFF. In nucleotides, the CDR3 is TGTGCCAGTAGTATTGAAAAAGGGGTGGGGAACACCGGGGAGCTGTTTTTT. The chain links TRBV19 to TRBJ2-2; possibly TRBD1 for D (5 bases). Trimming pared 3 bases from V and 1 base from J, leaving 15 bases between. Germline values: CDR1 LNHDA, CDR2 SQIVND (reference sequence). CDR3 length equals 17 residues.

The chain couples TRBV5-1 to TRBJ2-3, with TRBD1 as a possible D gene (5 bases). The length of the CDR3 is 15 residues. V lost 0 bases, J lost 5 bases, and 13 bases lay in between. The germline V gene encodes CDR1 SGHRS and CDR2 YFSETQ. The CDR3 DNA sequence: TGCGCCAGCAGCTTGGACTGGGGCGCAGGAGATACGCAGTATTTT. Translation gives CASSLDWGAGDTQYF.

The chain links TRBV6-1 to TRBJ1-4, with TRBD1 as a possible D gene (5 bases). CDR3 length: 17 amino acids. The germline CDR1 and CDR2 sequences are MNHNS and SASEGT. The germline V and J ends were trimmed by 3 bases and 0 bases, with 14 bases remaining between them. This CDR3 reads CASSEPGLPTTNEKLFF. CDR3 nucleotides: TGTGCCAGCAGTGAGCCGGGACTCCCTACAACTAATGAAAAACTGTTTTTT.

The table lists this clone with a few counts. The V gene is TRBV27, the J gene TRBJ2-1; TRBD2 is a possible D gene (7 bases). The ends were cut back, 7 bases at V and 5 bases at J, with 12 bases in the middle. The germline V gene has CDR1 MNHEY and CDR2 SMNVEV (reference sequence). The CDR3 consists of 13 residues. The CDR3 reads CASKGGTHNEQFF. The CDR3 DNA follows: TGTGCCAGCAAGGGGGGGACCCACAATGAGCAGTTCTTC.

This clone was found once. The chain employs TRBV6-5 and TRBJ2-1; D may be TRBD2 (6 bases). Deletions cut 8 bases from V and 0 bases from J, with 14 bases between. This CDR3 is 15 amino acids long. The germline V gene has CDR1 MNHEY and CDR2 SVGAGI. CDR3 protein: CASGGRGASYNEQFF. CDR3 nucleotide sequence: TGTGCCAGCGGGGGACGCGGGGCCTCCTACAATGAGCAGTTCTTC.